Listed below are T cell receptor beta chains from one sample, sequenced in a study of blood T cells in healthy people across ages. A single record per CDR3 protein comes from TCRdb applying MiXCR to the 5' RACE reads. The table has about 580,000 distinct CDR3 sequences, about 45% seen once. Sequenced: blood. The receptors were gathered from a man aged 80 or over in good health. Each CDR3 is given with its conserved first and last residue. Each record gives: V gene, J gene, CDR3 protein.

TRBV20-1	TRBJ1-4	CSADGRANEKLFF
TRBV20-1	TRBJ2-1	CSARPARQGSSEQFF
TRBV7-2	TRBJ2-1	CASSSLPSEWNEQFF
TRBV27	TRBJ1-5	CASSLTQGINQPQHF
TRBV20-1	TRBJ2-3	CSAGGQPPSDTQYF
TRBV20-1	TRBJ2-7	CSAAPRGNYEQYF
TRBV6-2/TRBV6-3	TRBJ2-1	CASRESGSSYNEQFF
TRBV28	TRBJ2-5	CASSLRTSGGLKETQYF
TRBV4-3	TRBJ2-3	CASSHGQGSGTQYF
TRBV6-5	TRBJ2-3	CASNPNRGSTDTQYF
TRBV7-2	TRBJ2-5	CASSSFGGRETQYF
TRBV4-2	TRBJ2-4	CASSQTRVGEQYF
TRBV29-1	TRBJ1-1	CSARLGGDTEAFF
TRBV20-1	TRBJ2-1	CSARLLAGVDEQFF
TRBV7-2	TRBJ1-5	CASSYGGTPPQHF
TRBV7-2	TRBJ2-3	CASSLRSGGSTDTQYF
TRBV21-1	TRBJ2-7	CASSKAAPSYEQYF
TRBV7-2	TRBJ2-7	CASSLSTVTYEQYF
TRBV29-1	TRBJ2-7	CSARAGSSYEQYF
TRBV7-9	TRBJ2-1	CASSPTGPSHNEQFF
TRBV7-2	TRBJ2-1	CASSLDPGPVNEQFF
TRBV10-3	TRBJ1-2	CAISGDLGANYGYTF
TRBV29-1	TRBJ2-3	CSVRPADTQYF
TRBV20-1	TRBJ2-1	CSATDPVAPVSSYNEQFF
TRBV6-5	TRBJ2-1	CASSYSGTGGEQFF
TRBV5-1	TRBJ2-2	CASSPDRRTGELFF
TRBV3-1	TRBJ2-1	CASSQDMIAGNEQFF
TRBV7-7	.	CASSLSDNNEQYF
TRBV6-5	TRBJ2-7	CATSRTATYEQYF
TRBV4-3	TRBJ2-3	CASSQALGRRTGVITDTQYF
TRBV3-1	TRBJ2-1	CASSRSGTYNEQFF
TRBV2	TRBJ2-7	CASSGSRGQYF
TRBV14	TRBJ2-7	CASSQDLPREQYF
TRBV5-5	TRBJ2-3	CASRIGQALSTDTQYF
TRBV4-2	TRBJ1-2	CASSQPGTGSGYAF
TRBV12-5	.	CASGSWTATPRATQYF
TRBV4-3	TRBJ2-1	CASSQDRGAYNEQFF
TRBV24-1	TRBJ2-3	CATSEGGVGNADTQYF
TRBV19	TRBJ2-3	CASRWAGTDTQYF
TRBV12-3/TRBV12-4	TRBJ2-4	CASSLGAKNIQYF
TRBV10-3	TRBJ1-2	CAISESGGHYGYTF
TRBV7-9	TRBJ1-1	CASSLSGTGDTEAFF
TRBV3-1	TRBJ1-6	CASSQEASYNSPLHF
TRBV9	TRBJ2-3	CAGSKRGKDTQYF
TRBV20-1	TRBJ2-3	CSARGVQGTQYF
TRBV4-1	TRBJ1-2	CASDTGTQRGYTF
TRBV14	TRBJ1-3	CASSQDYRFTGNTIYF